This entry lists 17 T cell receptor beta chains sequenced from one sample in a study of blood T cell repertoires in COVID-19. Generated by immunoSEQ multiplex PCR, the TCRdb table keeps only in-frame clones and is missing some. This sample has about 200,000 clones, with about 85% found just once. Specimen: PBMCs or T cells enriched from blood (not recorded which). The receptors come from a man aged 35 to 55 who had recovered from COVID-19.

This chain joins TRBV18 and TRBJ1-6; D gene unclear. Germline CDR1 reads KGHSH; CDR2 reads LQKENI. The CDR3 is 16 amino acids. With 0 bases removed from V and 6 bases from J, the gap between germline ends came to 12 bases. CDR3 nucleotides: TGTGCCAGCTCACCACCGAGCGACGCAGCTAATTCACCCCTCCACTTT. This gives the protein CASSPPSDAANSPLHF.

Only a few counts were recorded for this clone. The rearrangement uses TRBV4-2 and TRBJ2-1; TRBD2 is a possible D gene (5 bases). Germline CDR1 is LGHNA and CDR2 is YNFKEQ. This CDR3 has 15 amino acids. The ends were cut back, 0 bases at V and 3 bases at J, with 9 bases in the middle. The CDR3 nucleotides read TGTGCCAGCAGCCAAGAGGTGGGAGACTACAATGAGCAGTTCTTC. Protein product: CASSQEVGDYNEQFF.

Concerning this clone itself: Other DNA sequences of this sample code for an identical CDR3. CDR3 region: CAWSSGSSYEQYF. The DNA of the CDR3 is TGTGCCTGGAGTAGCGGGAGTTCCTACGAGCAGTACTTC. The rearrangement uses TRBV30 and TRBJ2-7; 8 nucleotides align to TRBD2. The length of the CDR3 is 13 residues. Trimming at V came to 2 bases and at J to 1 base, leaving 1 base not matched to a gene. Germline V gene lookup returns CDR1 GTSNPN and CDR2 SVGIG (reference sequence).

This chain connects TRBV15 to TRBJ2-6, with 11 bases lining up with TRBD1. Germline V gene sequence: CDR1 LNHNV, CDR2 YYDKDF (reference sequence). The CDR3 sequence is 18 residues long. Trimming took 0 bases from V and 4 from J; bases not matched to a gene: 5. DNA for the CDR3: TGTGCCACCAGCAGAGACCGGGACAGGGGGAACGGGGCCAACGTCCTGACTTTC. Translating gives CATSRDRDRGNGANVLTF.

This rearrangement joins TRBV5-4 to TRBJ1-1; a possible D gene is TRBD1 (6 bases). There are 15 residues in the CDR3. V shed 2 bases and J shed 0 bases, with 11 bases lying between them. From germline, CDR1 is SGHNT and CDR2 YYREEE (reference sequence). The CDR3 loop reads CASSFFDRLNTEAFF. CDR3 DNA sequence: TGTGCCAGCAGCTTTTTTGACAGGCTGAACACTGAAGCTTTCTTT.

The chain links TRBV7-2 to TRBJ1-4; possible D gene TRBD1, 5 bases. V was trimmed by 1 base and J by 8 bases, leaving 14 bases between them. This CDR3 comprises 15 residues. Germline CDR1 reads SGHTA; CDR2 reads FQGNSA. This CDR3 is CASSLVSGFSEKLFF. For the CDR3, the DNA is TGTGCCAGCAGCTTAGTTTCAGGGTTTAGCGAAAAACTGTTTTTT. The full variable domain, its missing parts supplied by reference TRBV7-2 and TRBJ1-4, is GAGVSQSPSNKVTEKGKDVELRCDPISGHTALYWYRQSLGQGLEFLIYFQGNSAPDKSGLPSDRFSAERTGGSVSTLTIQRTQQEDSAVYLCASSLVSGFSEKLFFGSGTQLSVL.

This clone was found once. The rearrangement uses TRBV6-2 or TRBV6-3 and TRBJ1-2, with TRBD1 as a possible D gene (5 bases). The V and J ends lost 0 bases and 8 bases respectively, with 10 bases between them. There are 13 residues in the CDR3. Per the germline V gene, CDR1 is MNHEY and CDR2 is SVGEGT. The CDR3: CASSYSTVRGYTF. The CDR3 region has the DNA TGTGCCAGCAGTTACTCGACAGTACGCGGCTACACCTTC.

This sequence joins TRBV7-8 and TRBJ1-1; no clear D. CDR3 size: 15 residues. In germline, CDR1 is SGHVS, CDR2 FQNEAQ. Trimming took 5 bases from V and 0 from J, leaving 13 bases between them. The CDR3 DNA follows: TGTGCCAGCAGCCTAAGACATCTCATGAACACTGAAGCTTTCTTT. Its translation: CASSLRHLMNTEAFF.

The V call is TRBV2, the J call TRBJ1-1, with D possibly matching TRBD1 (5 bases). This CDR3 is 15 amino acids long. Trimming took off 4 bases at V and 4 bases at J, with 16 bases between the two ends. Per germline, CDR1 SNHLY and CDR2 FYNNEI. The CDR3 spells CASSGGSKIFTEAFF. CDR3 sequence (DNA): TGTGCCAGCAGTGGGGGCAGCAAGATTTTCACTGAAGCTTTCTTT. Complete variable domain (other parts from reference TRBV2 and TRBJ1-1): EPEVTQTPSHQVTQMGQEVILRCVPISNHLYFYWYRQILGQKVEFLVSFYNNEISEKSEIFDDQFSVERPDGSNFTLKIRSTKLEDSAMYFCASSGGSKIFTEAFFGQGTRLTVV.

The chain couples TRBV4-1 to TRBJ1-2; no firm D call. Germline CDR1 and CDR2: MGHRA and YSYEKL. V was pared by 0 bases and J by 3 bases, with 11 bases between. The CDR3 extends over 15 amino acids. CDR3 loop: CASSQDFRLDYGYTF. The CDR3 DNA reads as TGCGCCAGCAGCCAAGATTTCAGGTTGGACTATGGCTACACCTTC.

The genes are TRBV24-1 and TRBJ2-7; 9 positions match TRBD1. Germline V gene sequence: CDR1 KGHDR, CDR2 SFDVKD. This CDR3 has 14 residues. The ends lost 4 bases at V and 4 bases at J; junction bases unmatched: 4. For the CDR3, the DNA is TGTGCCACCAGTGACGCCGACAGGGGGTACGAGCAGTACTTC. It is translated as CATSDADRGYEQYF.

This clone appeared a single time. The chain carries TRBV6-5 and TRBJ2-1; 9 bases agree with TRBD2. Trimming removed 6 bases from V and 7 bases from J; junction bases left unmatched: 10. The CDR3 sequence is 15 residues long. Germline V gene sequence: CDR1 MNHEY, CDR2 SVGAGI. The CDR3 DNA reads TGTGCCAGCAGCCCGCGACTAGCGGCTTCGAATGAGCAGTTCTTC. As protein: CASSPRLAASNEQFF.

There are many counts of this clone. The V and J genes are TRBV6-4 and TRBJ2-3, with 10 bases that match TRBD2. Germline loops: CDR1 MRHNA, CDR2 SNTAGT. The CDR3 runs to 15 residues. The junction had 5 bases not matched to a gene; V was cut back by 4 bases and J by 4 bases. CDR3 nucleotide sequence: TGTGCCAGCAGTGTGGAAGCGGGAGGGGCAGATACGCAGTATTTT. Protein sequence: CASSVEAGGADTQYF.

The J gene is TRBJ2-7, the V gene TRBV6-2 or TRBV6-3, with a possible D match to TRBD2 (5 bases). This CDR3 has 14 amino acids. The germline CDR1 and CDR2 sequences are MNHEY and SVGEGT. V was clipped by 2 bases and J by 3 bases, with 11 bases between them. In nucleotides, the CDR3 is TGTGCCAGCAGTTACCCGGGAAGCAGCTACGAGCAGTACTTC. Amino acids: CASSYPGSSYEQYF.

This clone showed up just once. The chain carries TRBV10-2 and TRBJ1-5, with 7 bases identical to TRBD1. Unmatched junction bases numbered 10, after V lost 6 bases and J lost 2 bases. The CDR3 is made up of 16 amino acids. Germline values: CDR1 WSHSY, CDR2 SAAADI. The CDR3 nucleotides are TGCGCCAGCAGGGATACTCAGGGGACAGGCAATCAGCCCCAGCATTTT. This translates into CASRDTQGTGNQPQHF.

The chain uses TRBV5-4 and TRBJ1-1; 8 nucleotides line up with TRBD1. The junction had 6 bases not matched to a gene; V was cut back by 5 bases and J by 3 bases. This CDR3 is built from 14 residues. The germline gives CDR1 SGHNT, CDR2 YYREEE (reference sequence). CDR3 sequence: CASRVVDRDTEAFF. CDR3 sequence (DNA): TGTGCCAGCAGGGTCGTGGACAGGGACACTGAAGCTTTCTTT.

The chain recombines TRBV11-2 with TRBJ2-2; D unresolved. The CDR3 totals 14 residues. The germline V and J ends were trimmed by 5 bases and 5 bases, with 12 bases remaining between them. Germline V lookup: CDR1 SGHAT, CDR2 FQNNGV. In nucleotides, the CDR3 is TGTGCCAGCAGCCCCTTGACTGGGACCGGGGAGCTGTTTTTT. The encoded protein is CASSPLTGTGELFF. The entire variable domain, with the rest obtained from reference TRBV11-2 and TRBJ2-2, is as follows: EAGVAQSPRYKIIEKRQSVAFWCNPISGHATLYWYQQILGQGPKLLIQFQNNGVVDDSQLPKDRFSAERLKGVDSTLKIQPAKLEDSAVYLCASSPLTGTGELFFGEGSRLTVL.